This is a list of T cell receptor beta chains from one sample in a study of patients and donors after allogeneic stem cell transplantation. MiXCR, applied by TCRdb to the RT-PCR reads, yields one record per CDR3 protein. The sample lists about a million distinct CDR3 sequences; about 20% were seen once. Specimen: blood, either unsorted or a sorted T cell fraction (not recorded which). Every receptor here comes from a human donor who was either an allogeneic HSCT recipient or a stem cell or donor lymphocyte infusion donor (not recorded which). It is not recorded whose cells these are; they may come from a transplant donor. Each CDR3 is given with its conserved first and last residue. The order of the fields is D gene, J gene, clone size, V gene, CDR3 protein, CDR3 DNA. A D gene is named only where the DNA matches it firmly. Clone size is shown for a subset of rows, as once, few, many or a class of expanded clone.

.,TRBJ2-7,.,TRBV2,CASSGGGTADYEQYF,TGTGCCAGCAGTGGAGGGGGGACGGCCGACTACGAGCAGTACTTC
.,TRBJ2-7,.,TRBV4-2,CASSPGTDLYEQYF,TGTGCCAGCAGCCCCGGGACCGACCTCTACGAGCAGTACTTC
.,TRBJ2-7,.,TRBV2,CASSAQGRESDEQYF,TGTGCCAGCAGTGCTCAGGGCAGGGAAAGTGACGAGCAGTACTTC
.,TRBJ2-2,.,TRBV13,CASSFPRGNTGELFF,TGTGCCAGCAGCTTCCCGCGGGGAAACACCGGGGAGCTGTTTTTT
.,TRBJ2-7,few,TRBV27,CASSFIGNEQYF,TGTGCCAGCAGTTTCATAGGAAACGAGCAGTACTTC
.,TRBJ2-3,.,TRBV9,CASSGGGGPQYF,TGTGCCAGCAGCGGAGGGGGGGGTCCGCAGTATTTT
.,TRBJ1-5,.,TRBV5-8,CASSPSVGGNQPQHF,TGTGCCAGCAGCCCCTCGGTCGGGGGCAATCAGCCCCAGCATTTT
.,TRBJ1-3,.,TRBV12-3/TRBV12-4,CASSLVGRSFGNTIYF,TGTGCCAGCAGTTTGGTGGGCCGGTCCTTTGGAAACACCATATATTTT
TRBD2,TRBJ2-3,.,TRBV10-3,CAIRGTSGGPTDTQYF,TGTGCCATCAGAGGGACTAGCGGGGGGCCCACAGATACGCAGTATTTT
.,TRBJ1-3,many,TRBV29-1,CSVGQNSGNTIYF,TGCAGCGTTGGACAGAACTCTGGAAACACCATATATTTT
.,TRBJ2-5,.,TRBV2,CASSAGLSPQETQYF,TGTGCCAGCAGCGCCGGACTATCGCCCCAAGAGACCCAGTACTTC
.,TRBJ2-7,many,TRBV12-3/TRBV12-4,CASSPDTSYEQYF,TGTGCCAGCAGTCCGGACACCTCATACGAGCAGTACTTC
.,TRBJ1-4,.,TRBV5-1,CASSPVGGNEKLFF,TGCGCCAGCAGCCCCGTAGGAGGTAACGAAAAACTGTTTTTT
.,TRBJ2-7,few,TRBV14,CASSQERPGPSEQYF,TGTGCCAGCAGCCAAGAGCGTCCAGGACCTAGCGAGCAGTACTTC
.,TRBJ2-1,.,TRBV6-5,CASFRGNEQFF,TGTGCCAGCTTCAGAGGGAATGAGCAGTTCTTC
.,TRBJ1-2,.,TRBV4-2,CASLPGRGVNYGYTF,TGTGCCAGCTTACCGGGACGCGGAGTGAACTATGGCTACACCTTC
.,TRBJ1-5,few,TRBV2,CASTPRETNQPQHF,TGTGCCAGCACCCCTAGGGAGACCAATCAGCCCCAGCATTTT
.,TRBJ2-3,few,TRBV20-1,CSASSSDAQYF,TGCAGTGCCAGTAGCAGCGACGCGCAGTATTTT
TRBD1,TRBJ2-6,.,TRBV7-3,CASSSQGAGGANVLTF,TGTGCCAGCAGCTCACAGGGGGCGGGTGGGGCCAACGTCCTGACTTTC
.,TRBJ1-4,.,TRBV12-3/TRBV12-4,CASSFLTSRGEKLFF,TGTGCCAGCAGTTTTTTGACTTCCCGGGGTGAAAAACTGTTTTTT
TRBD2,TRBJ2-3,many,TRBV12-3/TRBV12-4,CASSPSGSSTDTQYF,TGTGCCAGCAGCCCTAGCGGATCTAGCACAGATACGCAGTATTTT
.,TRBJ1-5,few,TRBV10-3,CAISESGQPVWPQHF,TGTGCCATCAGTGAGTCGGGGCAGCCGGTGTGGCCCCAGCATTTT
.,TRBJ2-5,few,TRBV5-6,CASSPGQRTETQYF,TGTGCCAGCAGCCCGGGCCAGAGGACAGAGACCCAGTACTTC
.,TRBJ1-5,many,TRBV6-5,CASSYSLDQPQHF,TGTGCCAGCAGTTACTCGTTAGATCAGCCCCAGCATTTT
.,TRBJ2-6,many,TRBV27,CASSLSRGANVLTF,TGTGCCAGCAGTTTATCTCGTGGGGCCAACGTCCTGACTTTC
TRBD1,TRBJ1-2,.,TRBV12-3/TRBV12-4,CASSLQGTHGYTF,TGTGCCAGCAGCTTACAGGGGACCCATGGCTACACCTTC
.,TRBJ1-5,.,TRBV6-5,CASSSRGVTPQHF,TGTGCCAGCAGTTCCCGGGGAGTCACGCCCCAGCATTTT
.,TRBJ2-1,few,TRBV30,CAWRQDYNEQFF,TGTGCCTGGAGACAAGACTACAATGAGCAGTTCTTC